This T cell receptor beta chain was retrieved from a study of chemoradiotherapy in HPV16-positive cancers. Assay used: immunoSEQ multiplex PCR; TCRdb lists only in-frame clones, some missing. The sample consists of about 10,000 clones, about 82% of them appearing once. The CDR3 totals 15 residues. J was trimmed by 2 bases and V by 2 bases; bases with no gene match: 4. Germline V gene lookup returns CDR1 MGHRA and CDR2 YSYEKL. This chain uses TRBV4-1 with TRBJ2-5; 8 positions match TRBD1. Sequencing was performed on blood, taken from a patient who underwent chemoradiotherapy. The TCR originated in a human donor with HPV-associated anogenital cancer. The CDR3 loop reads CASSQSDREQETQYF. CDR3 coding DNA: TGCGCCAGCAGCCAATCGGACAGGGAGCAAGAGACCCAGTACTTC.